The rows below give T cell receptor beta chains drawn from one sample of a study of T cells after yellow fever vaccination. A single record per CDR3 protein comes from TCRdb applying MiXCR to the 5' RACE reads. The sample holds 500,000 to 650,000 distinct CDR3 sequences, roughly 13% seen once. The source material was PBMCs, sampled on the day of the yellow fever booster vaccination. The source is a man aged 25-45 years who received the YFV17D yellow fever vaccine. Each CDR3 is given with its conserved first and last residue. The D gene is left open where the match is weak. Clone size is stated in some rows and not others, as once, few, many or a class when expanded.

abundance,d_gene,len,j_gene,v_gene,CDR3nt,CDR3aa
NA,NA,12,TRBJ2-5,TRBV20-1,TGCAGTGCTAGGCACTTTGAAGAGACCCAGTACTTC,CSARHFEETQYF
NA,NA,14,TRBJ1-3,TRBV6-1,TGTGCCAGCAGTCGGGGCTTCGCTGGAAACACCATATATTTT,CASSRGFAGNTIYF
NA,TRBD1,16,TRBJ1-2,TRBV7-8,TGTGCCAGCAGCTCATTACAGGGGGCGGTTAACTATGGCTACACCTTC,CASSSLQGAVNYGYTF
NA,NA,13,TRBJ2-3,TRBV7-7,TGTGCTAGCAGCTCTGCCCCGGCGGCTACGCAGTATTTT,CASSSAPAATQYF
few,TRBD2,16,TRBJ2-3,TRBV7-9,TGTGCCAGCAGCTTGAGTAGCGGGATAACCACAGATACGCAGTATTTT,CASSLSSGITTDTQYF
few,TRBD1,16,TRBJ1-1,TRBV10-3,TGTGCCATCAGTGAGTCGACAGGGAAGGGGAACACTGAAGCTTTCTTT,CAISESTGKGNTEAFF
NA,NA,15,TRBJ2-7,TRBV20-1,TGCAGTGCTAGAGATTGGGCCCGGACGGAGACAGAGCAGTACTTC,CSARDWARTETEQYF
many,TRBD1,14,TRBJ2-1,TRBV5-1,TGCGCCAGCAGTATCGGACAGGGTGGCAATGAGCAGTTCTTC,CASSIGQGGNEQFF
NA,TRBD2,17,TRBJ2-5,TRBV28,TGTGCCAGCAGTTTCTTCCACATTAAGCGGGGTAAAGAGACCCAGTACTTC,CASSFFHIKRGKETQYF
NA,TRBD2,16,TRBJ2-3,TRBV4-3,TGCGCCAGCAGCCAAGATCCGGGGGGTTACACAGATACGCAGTATTTT,CASSQDPGGYTDTQYF
few,TRBD2,14,TRBJ2-3,TRBV6-1,TGTGCCAGCAGTGATAGCGGGAGGGCAGATACGCAGTATTTT,CASSDSGRADTQYF
NA,TRBD1,14,TRBJ2-5,TRBV12-3/TRBV12-4,TGTGCCAGCAGTGTGTGGACAGGCCAAGAGACCCAGTACTTC,CASSVWTGQETQYF
NA,NA,14,TRBJ2-7,TRBV4-3,TGCGCCAGCAGCCCAAGGGTGGGGGACTACGAGCAGTACTTC,CASSPRVGDYEQYF
few,TRBD1,15,TRBJ2-2,TRBV12-3/TRBV12-4,TGTGCCAGCAGTTTCGACAGGGGGCAAGTCGGGGAGCTGTTTTTT,CASSFDRGQVGELFF
few,NA,11,TRBJ2-7,TRBV6-2/TRBV6-3,TGTGCCAGCAGAGACGGGAGCGAGCAGTACTTC,CASRDGSEQYF
NA,TRBD2,15,TRBJ2-7,TRBV20-1,TGCAGTGCAATGGCTAGCGGGACTATCTCCTACGAGCAGTACTTC,CSAMASGTISYEQYF
NA,TRBD2,14,TRBJ2-3,TRBV29-1,TGCAGCGTCGGTACTAGCGGGAGACCAGATACGCAGTATTTT,CSVGTSGRPDTQYF
NA,NA,14,TRBJ2-5,TRBV12-3/TRBV12-4,TGTGCCAGCAGTTTAGCGGGCCCCGGAGAGACCCAGTACTTC,CASSLAGPGETQYF
few,NA,13,TRBJ2-3,TRBV10-3,TGTGCCATCAGTGAGGAGGGGAGAGATACGCAGTATTTT,CAISEEGRDTQYF
many,TRBD2,14,TRBJ2-1,TRBV28,TGTGCCAGCAGTTTCAGGACTAGGCCCAATGAGCAGTTCTTC,CASSFRTRPNEQFF
few,NA,13,TRBJ2-1,TRBV9,TGTGCCAGCAGCGTAGAACCCCGGGATGAGCAGTTCTTC,CASSVEPRDEQFF
few,TRBD2,15,TRBJ2-1,TRBV12-3/TRBV12-4,TGTGCCAGCAGTTTTGGGCTAGCGGGAGCCGATGAGCAGTTCTTC,CASSFGLAGADEQFF
NA,TRBD2,14,TRBJ2-7,TRBV19,TGTGCCAGGGGGGGACTAGCGGTTTCCTACGAGCAGTACTTC,CARGGLAVSYEQYF
few,NA,14,TRBJ1-1,TRBV4-3,TGCGCCAGCAGCCACTCTACAGCGAACACTGAAGCTTTCTTT,CASSHSTANTEAFF
NA,NA,15,TRBJ2-3,TRBV5-1,TGCGCCAGCAGCACCGGGACCTCAGTGTTGGATACGCAGTATTTT,CASSTGTSVLDTQYF
NA,NA,15,TRBJ2-3,TRBV4-1,TGCGCCAGCAGCCCCTCGGGGGGCAACACAGATACGCAGTATTTT,CASSPSGGNTDTQYF
few,TRBD1,14,TRBJ2-7,TRBV24-1,TGTGCCACTTTCAGACAGGGGATCTCCTACGAGCAGTACTTC,CATFRQGISYEQYF
few,TRBD1,16,TRBJ2-3,TRBV14,TGTGCCAGCAGCCACGACACAGGGGTTTTAGCAGATACGCAGTATTTT,CASSHDTGVLADTQYF
few,NA,15,TRBJ2-7,TRBV20-1,TGCAGTGCTAGCCTGGCTGGAGGTTGGCCATACGAGCAGTACTTC,CSASLAGGWPYEQYF
few,NA,14,TRBJ1-6,TRBV5-1,TGCGCCAGCAGCTTGGTAGAGGGAAATTCACCCCTCCACTTT,CASSLVEGNSPLHF
few,NA,13,TRBJ2-7,TRBV7-2,TGTGCCAGCAGCATGGGGACGGACTACGAGCAGTACTTC,CASSMGTDYEQYF
few,NA,15,TRBJ2-7,TRBV7-9,TGTGCCAGCAGCTTAGCGGATGAGAATACCTACGAGCAGTACTTC,CASSLADENTYEQYF
NA,NA,15,TRBJ1-5,TRBV6-2/TRBV6-3,TGTGCCAGCAGAACAGGGACTTCGAGCTTTCAGCCCCAGCATTTT,CASRTGTSSFQPQHF
few,NA,16,TRBJ2-3,TRBV7-2,TGTGCCAGCAGCTTTTCCGGGACTTATAGCACAGATACGCAGTATTTT,CASSFSGTYSTDTQYF
few,NA,13,TRBJ2-7,TRBV7-6,TGTGCCAGCAGCTTAGAGCTTAATTACGAGCAGTACTTC,CASSLELNYEQYF
few,TRBD2,16,TRBJ2-7,TRBV27,TGTGCCAGCAGGAAAACACTAGCGGTCCTTACCTACGAGCAGTACTTC,CASRKTLAVLTYEQYF
NA,TRBD1,17,TRBJ1-6,TRBV7-2,TGTGCCAGCAGCTTCCCCGGACGGACAGGAAGAAATTCACCCCTCCACTTT,CASSFPGRTGRNSPLHF
few,NA,14,TRBJ2-5,TRBV9,TGTGCCAGCAGCGTAGACGAGGGGCGTGAGACCCAGTACTTC,CASSVDEGRETQYF
few,TRBD1,18,TRBJ1-1,TRBV4-3,TGCGCCAGCAGCCAATTACCGGGGGCAGGGGGAGGGTACACTGAAGCTTTCTTT,CASSQLPGAGGGYTEAFF
NA,TRBD2,16,TRBJ2-1,TRBV14,TGTGCCAGCAGCCAACTTACTAGCGGGCCGTACAATGAGCAGTTCTTC,CASSQLTSGPYNEQFF
few,TRBD1,13,TRBJ2-7,TRBV29-1,TGCAGCGTCCGCCGGGACAGAGATTACGAGCAGTACTTC,CSVRRDRDYEQYF